The rows below give T cell receptor beta chains drawn from one sample of a study of blood T cell repertoires in COVID-19. The table came from immunoSEQ multiplex PCR; TCRdb's copy has only in-frame clones and leaves some out. This table has nearly 200,000 clones, approximately 86% appearing once. The material sequenced was peripheral blood. These receptors were obtained from a man in his sixties with COVID-19, enrolled during active disease. The CDR3 runs from the conserved cysteine through the conserved F or W.

J	V	length	CDR3
TRBJ2-3	TRBV28	16	CASSSSGGQSTDTQYF
TRBJ1-5	TRBV18	14	CASSGQGGNQPQHF
TRBJ2-3	TRBV27	17	CASSLYGGRSSTDTQYF
TRBJ1-5	TRBV30	14	CAWSGLGGNQPQHF
TRBJ1-3	TRBV5-6	17	CASSLPLDSLSGNTIYF
TRBJ2-1	TRBV11-2	12	CASSLGERATFF
TRBJ1-6	TRBV9	14	CASSGDRLNSPLHF
TRBJ2-7	TRBV2	14	CASSDTIQVGEQYF
TRBJ1-5	TRBV15	15	CATSRHGDGNQPQHF
TRBJ2-7	TRBV4-1	16	CASSQEGGARPYEQYF
TRBJ1-2	TRBV3-1/TRBV3-2	20	CASSQAYSTGGVRYNYGYTF
TRBJ2-1	TRBV9	16	CASSVGRGTVYNEQFF
TRBJ2-7	TRBV5-4	19	CASSSSGQRWTSGSHEQYF
TRBJ2-3	TRBV9	15	CASSGGQGAGDTQYF
TRBJ1-1	TRBV4-3	14	CASSQDGQGRGAFF
TRBJ1-6	TRBV19	14	CASSSGQINSPLHF
TRBJ1-2	TRBV7-2	14	CASSPQGRGYGYTF
TRBJ1-2	TRBV6-1	16	CASSERTAINLYGYTF
TRBJ1-5	TRBV9	13	CASSSDRLSPQHF
TRBJ1-1	TRBV3-1/TRBV3-2	14	CASSPLGGNTEAFF
TRBJ1-5	TRBV5-1	15	CASSIEGAFNQPQHF
TRBJ1-1	TRBV9	14	CASSVEGAGTEAFF
TRBJ1-2	TRBV7-2	14	CASRTRTGNYGYTF
TRBJ2-1	TRBV20-1	14	CSASRAGGPHEQFF
TRBJ2-7	TRBV2	12	CASRDRAYEQYF
TRBJ2-7	TRBV6-2/TRBV6-3	15	CASSYTRDRGSEQYF
TRBJ2-5	TRBV7-9	15	CASSWGDPLIETQYF
TRBJ2-3	TRBV5-1	14	CASSNTGGGDTQYF
TRBJ1-5	TRBV27	13	CASSFTGRQPQHF
TRBJ1-5	TRBV6-5	16	CASSYSGRGGNQPQHF
TRBJ1-1	TRBV29-1	13	CSVLGQGGTEAFF
TRBJ1-1	TRBV2	15	CASSYWTDMNTEAFF
TRBJ2-7	TRBV11-3	18	CASSLDLGLAGGNYEQYF